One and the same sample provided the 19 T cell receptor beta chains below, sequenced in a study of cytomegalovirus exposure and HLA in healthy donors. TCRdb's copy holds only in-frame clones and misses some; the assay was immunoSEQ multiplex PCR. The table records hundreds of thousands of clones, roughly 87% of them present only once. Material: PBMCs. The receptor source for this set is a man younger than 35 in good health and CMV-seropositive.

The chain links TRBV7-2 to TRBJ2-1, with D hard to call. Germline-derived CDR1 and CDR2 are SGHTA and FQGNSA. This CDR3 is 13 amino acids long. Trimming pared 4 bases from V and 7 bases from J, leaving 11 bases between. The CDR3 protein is CASSSQAVNEQFF. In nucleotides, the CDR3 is TGTGCCAGCAGCTCGCAGGCCGTTAATGAGCAGTTCTTC.

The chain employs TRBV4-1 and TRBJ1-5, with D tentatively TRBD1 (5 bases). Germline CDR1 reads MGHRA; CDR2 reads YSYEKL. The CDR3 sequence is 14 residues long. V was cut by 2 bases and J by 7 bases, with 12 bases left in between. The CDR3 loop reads CASSQRAGHQPQHF. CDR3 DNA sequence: TGCGCCAGCAGCCAAAGGGCGGGGCACCAGCCCCAGCATTTT.

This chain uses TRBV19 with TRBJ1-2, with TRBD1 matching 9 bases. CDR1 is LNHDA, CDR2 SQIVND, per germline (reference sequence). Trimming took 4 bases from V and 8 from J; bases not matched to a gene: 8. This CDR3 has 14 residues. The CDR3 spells CASSTRDRERGYTF. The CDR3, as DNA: TGTGCCAGTAGTACTCGGGACAGGGAGAGGGGCTACACCTTC.

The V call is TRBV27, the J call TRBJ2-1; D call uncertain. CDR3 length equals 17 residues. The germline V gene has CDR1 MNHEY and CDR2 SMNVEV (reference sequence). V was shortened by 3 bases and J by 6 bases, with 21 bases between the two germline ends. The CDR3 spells CASSLMTPDPGRNEQFF. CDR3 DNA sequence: TGTGCCAGCAGTTTGATGACCCCGGACCCGGGCCGCAATGAGCAGTTCTTC.

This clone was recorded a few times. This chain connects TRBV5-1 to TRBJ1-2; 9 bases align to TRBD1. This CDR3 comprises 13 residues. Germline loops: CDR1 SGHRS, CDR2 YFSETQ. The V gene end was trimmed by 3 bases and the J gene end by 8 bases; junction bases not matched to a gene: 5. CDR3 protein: CASSSGTGNGYTF. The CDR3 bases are TGCGCCAGCAGCTCCGGGACAGGGAACGGCTACACCTTC. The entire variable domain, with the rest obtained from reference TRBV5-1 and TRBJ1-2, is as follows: KAGVTQTPRYLIKTRGQQVTLSCSPISGHRSVSWYQQTPGQGLQFLFEYFSETQRNKGNFPGRFSGRQFSNSRSEMNVSTLELGDSALYLCASSSGTGNGYTFGSGTRLTVV.

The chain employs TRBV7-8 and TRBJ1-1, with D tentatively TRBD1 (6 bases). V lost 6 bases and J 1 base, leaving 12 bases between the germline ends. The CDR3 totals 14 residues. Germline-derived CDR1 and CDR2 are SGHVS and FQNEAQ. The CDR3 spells CASRPGHQNTEAFF. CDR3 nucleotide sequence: TGTGCCAGCAGACCGGGACACCAGAACACTGAAGCTTTCTTT.

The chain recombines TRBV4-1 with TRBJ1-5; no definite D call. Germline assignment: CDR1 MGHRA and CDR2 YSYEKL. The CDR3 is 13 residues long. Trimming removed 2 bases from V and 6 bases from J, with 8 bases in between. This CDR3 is CASSQSQFQPQHF. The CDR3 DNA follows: TGCGCCAGCAGCCAATCACAGTTTCAGCCCCAGCATTTT.

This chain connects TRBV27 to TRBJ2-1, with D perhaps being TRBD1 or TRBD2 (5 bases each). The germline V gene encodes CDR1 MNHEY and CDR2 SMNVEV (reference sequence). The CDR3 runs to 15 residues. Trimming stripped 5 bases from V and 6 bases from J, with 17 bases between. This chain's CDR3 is CASSPGPGSPNEQFF. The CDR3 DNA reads TGTGCCAGCAGTCCGGGGCCGGGCAGCCCCAATGAGCAGTTCTTC.

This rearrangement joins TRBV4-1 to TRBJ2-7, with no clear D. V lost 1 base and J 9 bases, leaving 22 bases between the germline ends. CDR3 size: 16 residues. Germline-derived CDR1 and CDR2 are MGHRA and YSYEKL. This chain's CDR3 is CASSQVLINPYDGQYF. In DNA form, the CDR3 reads TGCGCCAGCAGCCAAGTGCTGATTAACCCCTACGACGGGCAGTACTTC.

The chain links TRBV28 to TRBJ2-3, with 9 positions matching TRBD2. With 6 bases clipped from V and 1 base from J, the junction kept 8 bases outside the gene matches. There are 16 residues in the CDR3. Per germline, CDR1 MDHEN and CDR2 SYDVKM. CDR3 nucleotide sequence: TGTGCCAGCAGGGGACCCCTAGCGGGACGCACAGATACGCAGTATTTT. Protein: CASRGPLAGRTDTQYF.

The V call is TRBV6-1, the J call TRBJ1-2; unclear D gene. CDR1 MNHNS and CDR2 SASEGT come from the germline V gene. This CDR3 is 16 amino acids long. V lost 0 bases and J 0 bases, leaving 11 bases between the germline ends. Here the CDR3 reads CASSEAILRANYGYTF. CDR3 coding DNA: TGTGCCAGCAGTGAAGCAATTCTTAGGGCTAACTATGGCTACACCTTC.

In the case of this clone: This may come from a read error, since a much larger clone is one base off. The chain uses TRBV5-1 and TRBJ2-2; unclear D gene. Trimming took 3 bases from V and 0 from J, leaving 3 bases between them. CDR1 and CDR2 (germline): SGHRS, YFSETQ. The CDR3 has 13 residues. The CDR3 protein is CASSYSNTGELFF. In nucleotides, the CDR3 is TGCGCCAGCAGCTACTCGAACACCGGGGAGCTGTTTTTT.

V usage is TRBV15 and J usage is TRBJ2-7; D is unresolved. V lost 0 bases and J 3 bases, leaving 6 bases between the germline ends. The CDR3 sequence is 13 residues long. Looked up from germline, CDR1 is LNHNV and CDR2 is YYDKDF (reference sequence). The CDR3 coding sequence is TGTGCCACCAGCAGAGATCGCATCTACGAGCAGTACTTC. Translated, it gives CATSRDRIYEQYF.

Written as DNA, the CDR3 is TGTGCCAGCAGCTTCCCCCGGGACGGGGATGGCTACACCTTC. Translated: CASSFPRDGDGYTF. The V and J genes are TRBV28 and TRBJ1-2; D is perhaps TRBD1 (5 bases). CDR1 is MDHEN, CDR2 SYDVKM, per germline. V dropped 6 bases and J dropped 6 bases, with 17 bases sitting between them. The CDR3 runs to 14 residues.

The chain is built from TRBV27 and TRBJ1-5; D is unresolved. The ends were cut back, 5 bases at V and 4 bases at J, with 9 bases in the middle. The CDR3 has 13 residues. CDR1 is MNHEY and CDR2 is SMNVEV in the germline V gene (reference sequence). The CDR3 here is CASSTTNNQPQHF. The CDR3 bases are TGTGCCAGCAGTACTACAAATAATCAGCCCCAGCATTTT.

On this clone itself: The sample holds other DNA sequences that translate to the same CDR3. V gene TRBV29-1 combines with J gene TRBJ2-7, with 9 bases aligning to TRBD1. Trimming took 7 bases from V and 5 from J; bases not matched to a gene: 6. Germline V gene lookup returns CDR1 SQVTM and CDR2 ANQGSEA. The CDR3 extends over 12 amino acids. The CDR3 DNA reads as TGCAGCGGAGGACAGGGGCCACACGAGCAGTACTTC. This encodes CSGGQGPHEQYF.

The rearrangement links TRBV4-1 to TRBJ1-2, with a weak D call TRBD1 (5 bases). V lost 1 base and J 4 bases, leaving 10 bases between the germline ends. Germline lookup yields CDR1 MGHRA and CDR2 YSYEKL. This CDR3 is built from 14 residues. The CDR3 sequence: CASSQVGLPYGYTF. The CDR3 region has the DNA TGCGCCAGCAGCCAAGTGGGACTCCCCTATGGCTACACCTTC.

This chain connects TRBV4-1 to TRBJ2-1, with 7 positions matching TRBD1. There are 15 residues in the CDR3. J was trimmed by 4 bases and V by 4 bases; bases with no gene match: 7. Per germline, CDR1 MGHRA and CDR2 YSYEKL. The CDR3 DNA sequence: TGCGCCAGCAGCCTACCCGGGACAGTATACAATGAGCAGTTCTTC. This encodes CASSLPGTVYNEQFF.

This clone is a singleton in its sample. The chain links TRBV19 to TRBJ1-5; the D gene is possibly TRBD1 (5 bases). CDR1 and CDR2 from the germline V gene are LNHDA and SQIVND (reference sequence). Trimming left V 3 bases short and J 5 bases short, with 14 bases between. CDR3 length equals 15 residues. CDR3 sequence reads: CASSIVRGADQPQHF. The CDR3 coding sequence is TGTGCCAGTAGTATTGTAAGGGGCGCAGATCAGCCCCAGCATTTT.